Below, 6 T cell receptor beta chains from the same sample are listed, as sequenced in a study of T-cell reconstitution after alpha-beta-depleted transplantation in children. Unique molecular identifiers were built into the TCRbeta library. MiXCR was run by TCRdb on the PCR reads, yielding one entry per CDR3 protein. The sample consists of almost 250,000 distinct CDR3 sequences, 25% of them appearing once. Sequences were derived from PBMCs, sampled before TCRalphabeta/CD19-depleted stem cell transplant. These receptors came from a girl aged 2 to 9 with Fanconi anemia, due to receive a stem cell transplant.

The table lists this clonotype with many counts. The chain links TRBV12-3 or TRBV12-4 to TRBJ2-7; no clear D. V was pared by 3 bases and J by 3 bases, with 6 bases between. The CDR3 has 12 residues. The chain's CDR3 is CASSFRDYEQYF. CDR3 nucleotide sequence: TGTGCCAGCAGTTTTCGAGACTACGAGCAGTACTTC.

This clonotype was counted ten times or more. The rearrangement links TRBV20-1 to TRBJ2-6, with no clear D. CDR1 DFQATT and CDR2 SNEGSKA come from the germline V gene (reference sequence). The V and J ends lost 0 bases and 0 bases respectively, with 3 bases between them. This CDR3 is built from 14 residues. In DNA form, the CDR3 reads TGCAGTGCTAGAGACAGCTCTGGGGCCAACGTCCTGACTTTC. Translation gives CSARDSSGANVLTF.

Many counts were recorded for this clonotype. J is TRBJ2-5 and V is TRBV20-1; D ambiguous. Germline CDR1 DFQATT, CDR2 SNEGSKA (reference sequence). This CDR3 has 12 amino acids. CDR3 DNA sequence: TGCACTTCCCGGGTCGGCCAAGAGACCCAGTACTTC. Its protein is CTSRVGQETQYF.

The CDR3 sequence is CASSDSWGGSGIDEQFF. DNA of the CDR3: TGTGCCAGCAGTGACTCGTGGGGGGGTAGCGGGATCGATGAGCAGTTCTTC. The gene calls are TRBV6-4 and TRBJ2-1, with 8 bases that match TRBD2. The CDR3 has 17 amino acids. Germline V CDR1 and CDR2: MRHNA, SNTAGT. V dropped 0 bases and J dropped 8; count of bases not matched to a gene: 12.

V and J are TRBV29-1 and TRBJ2-1, with 7 bases fitting TRBD2. CDR3 length: 15 residues. V was clipped by 6 bases and J by 4 bases; unmatched bases: 12. Germline V gives CDR1 SQVTM, CDR2 ANQGSEA. CDR3 nucleotide sequence: TGCAGCGTCGGTCCCCTCGGGGGGATATACAATGAGCAGTTCTTC. This encodes CSVGPLGGIYNEQFF.

This chain links TRBV20-1 with TRBJ1-5, with a possible D match to TRBD1 (6 bases). V lost 6 bases, J lost 6 bases, and 15 bases lay in between. Germline V gene data show CDR1 as DFQATT and CDR2 as SNEGSKA (reference sequence). The CDR3 totals 13 residues. CDR3 coding DNA: TGCAGTGCCGATACAGGGTTTTTTCAGCCCCAGCATTTT. This encodes CSADTGFFQPQHF.